Below are 7 T cell receptor beta chains sequenced from a single sample in a study of chemoradiotherapy in HPV16-positive cancers. Sequencing was performed with immunoSEQ multiplex PCR; in TCRdb, only in-frame clones are kept and a portion is missing. The table has roughly 3,700 clones, approximately 93% seen once; the top ten hold roughly 3%. Sampling was performed from a patient who underwent chemoradiotherapy. All receptors come from a human donor with HPV-associated anogenital cancer.

This chain connects TRBV27 to TRBJ2-1; D is possibly TRBD1 or TRBD2 (5 bases each). CDR1 MNHEY and CDR2 SMNVEV come from the germline V gene (reference sequence). This CDR3 is built from 13 residues. Trimming cost V 5 bases and J 5 bases, with 10 bases left between them. In DNA, the CDR3 is TGTGCCAGCAGTCTGGGACCTAACAATGAGCAGTTCTTC. It specifies CASSLGPNNEQFF.

The chain carries TRBV4-3 and TRBJ1-1, with TRBD1 identical over 7 bases. The CDR3 is 13 amino acids. V shed 6 bases and J 3 bases; nucleotides not matched to a gene: 4. Germline CDR1 LGHNA, CDR2 YSLEER. This CDR3 is CASSYTGDTEAFF. DNA of the CDR3: TGCGCCAGCAGTTACACAGGGGACACTGAAGCTTTCTTT.

The chain couples TRBV9 to TRBJ2-3, with 12 bases aligning to TRBD2. J was trimmed by 3 bases and V by 0 bases; bases with no gene match: 2. Germline CDR1 reads SGDLS; CDR2 reads YYNGEE. The CDR3 is 16 residues long. CDR3 in amino acids: CASSVGLAGGTDTQYF. The CDR3 nucleotides are TGTGCCAGCAGCGTAGGGCTAGCGGGGGGGACAGATACGCAGTATTTT.

This chain links TRBV19 with TRBJ2-7, with 8 bases identical to TRBD2. V lost 11 bases and J lost 4; bases outside the gene matches: 4. The germline CDR1 and CDR2 sequences are LNHDA and SQIVND (reference sequence). CDR3 size: 11 residues. The chain's CDR3 is CAHREGYEQYF. In DNA form, the CDR3 reads TGTGCCCATCGGGAGGGGTACGAGCAGTACTTC.

The J gene is TRBJ2-3, the V gene TRBV9; 9 bases map to TRBD2. CDR1 SGDLS and CDR2 YYNGEE come from the germline V gene. V dropped 0 bases and J dropped 1; count of bases not matched to a gene: 3. This CDR3 spans 16 amino acids. The CDR3 DNA sequence: TGTGCCAGCAGCGTAGGTCAGCGGGGGGGCACAGATACGCAGTATTTT. Translated, it gives CASSVGQRGGTDTQYF.

On this clone: At one of its ends the junction is not consistent with the germline gene, which may arise from a read error. Other DNA sequences in this sample translate to the same CDR3. This chain joins TRBV25-1 and TRBJ1-1; 7 bases fit TRBD1. The CDR3 extends over 14 amino acids. Germline V lookup: CDR1 MGHDK, CDR2 SYGVNS. CDR3 DNA: TGTGCCAGCAGTGTACAGGGGTCATTCACTGAAGCCTTCTTT. Protein: CASSVQGSFTEAFF.

V usage is TRBV7-9 and J usage is TRBJ2-3; a weak D match, TRBD1 (5 bases). The V end was cut by 6 bases, the J end by 1 base, with 11 bases between. Per the germline V gene, CDR1 is SEHNR and CDR2 is FQNEAQ (reference sequence). The CDR3 spans 14 residues. The CDR3 protein is CASSPPTGTDTQYF. CDR3 DNA: TGTGCCAGCAGTCCTCCGACAGGCACAGATACGCAGTATTTT.